In its sample, the clone carrying this T cell receptor beta chain was seen many times. Its antigen is undetermined. This beta chain was picked up by a library intended for alpha chains and is off target, so its count carries little meaning. Time point given: sample taken at primary tumor resection. This entry comes from a study of spatial heterogeneity in lung cancer. Study-level background: In tumor regions TCR transcript counts correlated strongly with a matched bulk RNA-seq T cell module score. The study's findings and limits: Mutation counts in tumors were tracked by counts of expanded intratumoral alpha and beta TCRs. Nonsynonymous mutations, ubiquitous and regional, were tracked respectively by counts of ubiquitous and regional expanded TCRs.

MiXCR, applied by TCRdb to the 5' RACE reads, yields one record per CDR3 protein. Of about 16,000 distinct CDR3 sequences detected, approximately 6.8% appear once; the ten largest clones hold about 20%. The material sequenced was lung tumor tissue, taken at surgery. The sequence was obtained from a female donor with early-stage non-small cell lung cancer.

The CDR3 bases are TGTGCCAGCAGCGTAGAGGATCGGGGTGGCGGGGAGCTGTTTTTT. It specifies CASSVEDRGGGELFF. The genes are TRBV9 and TRBJ2-2; the D gene is possibly TRBD2 (5 bases). The CDR3 loop spans 15 amino acids. Trimming stripped 0 bases from V and 7 bases from J, with 13 bases between. CDR1 is SGDLS and CDR2 is YYNGEE in the germline V gene.